This TCR beta chain was captured in a study of T cells after yellow fever vaccination. Between the trimmed V and J ends, which lost 5 bases and 5 bases, there was a span of 19 bases. The CDR3 is 15 amino acids. CDR1 DFQATT and CDR2 SNEGSKA come from the germline V gene (reference sequence). Whole-study findings and limits: Post-booster repertoires contained most primary-vaccination clones again (around 96% CD4, around 88% CD8). Weaker in magnitude, the secondary response showed a faster peak on day 5 versus 15. Shared CD4/CD8 clonotypes were a small share, likely from convergent recombination.

Conversion of TCR transcripts into cDNA relied on 5'RACE template switching, which added a universal primer site and UMIs. TCRdb re-called the 5' RACE reads with MiXCR, one entry per CDR3 protein. The table lists 300,000 to 350,000 distinct CDR3 sequences, approximately 4.3% of them singletons. This clonotype occurred a few times. Its antigen remains unidentified. The chain uses TRBV20-1 and TRBJ2-1, with D maybe TRBD2 (6 bases). The sequencing here drew on PBMCs, taken 15 days after the yellow fever booster vaccination. This clonotype was obtained from a man aged 18-30 years who received the YFV17D yellow fever vaccine. CDR3 sequence: CSAVRLDGAHNEQFF. The CDR3, as DNA: TGCAGTGCTGTCCGACTAGATGGGGCCCACAATGAGCAGTTCTTC.